The present TCR beta chain was sequenced within a study of blood T cell repertoires in COVID-19. In the study overall: Acute and convalescent COVID-19 samples came from the United States, Italy and Spain. Sources were T cells, B-cell-depleted T cells, or PBMCs; the material itself was cDNA or gDNA.

In this sample, this clone turned up once. How the authors handled the data: Amplification from reference gene primers served as the basis for estimated nucleated cell counts. Only in-frame clones appear in the TCRdb table, and some are missing; sequencing was by immunoSEQ multiplex PCR. Clone size and the V and J calls come from that table; the DNA yielded D and trimming. The sample records roughly 59,000 clones, around 74% being singletons. Per germline, CDR1 KGHSH and CDR2 LQKENI. Trimming took 5 bases from V and 2 from J, leaving 7 bases between them. CDR3 size: 12 residues. The V and J genes are TRBV18 and TRBJ2-7; D gene unclear. The sequenced sample consisted of peripheral blood. This receptor was identified in a woman aged 45-65 years with active or convalescent COVID-19. The CDR3: CASSRLAYEQYF. Here the CDR3 DNA reads TGTGCCAGCTCAAGGCTAGCCTACGAGCAGTACTTC.